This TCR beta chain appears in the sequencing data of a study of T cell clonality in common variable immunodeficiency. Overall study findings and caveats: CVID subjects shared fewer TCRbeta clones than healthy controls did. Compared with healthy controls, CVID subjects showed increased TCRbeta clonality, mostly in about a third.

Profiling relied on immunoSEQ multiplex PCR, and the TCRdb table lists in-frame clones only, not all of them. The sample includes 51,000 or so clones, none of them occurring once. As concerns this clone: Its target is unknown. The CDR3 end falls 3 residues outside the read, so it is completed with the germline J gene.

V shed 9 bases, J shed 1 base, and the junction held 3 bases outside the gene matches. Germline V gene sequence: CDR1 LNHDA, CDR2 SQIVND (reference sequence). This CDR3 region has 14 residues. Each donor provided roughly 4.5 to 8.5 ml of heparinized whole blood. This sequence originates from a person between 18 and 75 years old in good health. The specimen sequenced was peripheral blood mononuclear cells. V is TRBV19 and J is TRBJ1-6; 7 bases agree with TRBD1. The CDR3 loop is CASTTGSYNSPLHF. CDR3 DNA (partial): TGTGCCAGCACGACAGGGTCCTATAATTCACCC.